Sequencing of this TCR beta chain was carried out in a study of cytomegalovirus exposure and HLA in healthy donors. Healthy bone marrow donors supplied every sample. The PCR contained 60 Vbeta and 13 Jbeta primers. Per the authors' pipeline: Per a later analysis, the number of unique TCR beta chains was around 80 million, of which 9 million to 12 million were shared. Sequencing used immunoSEQ multiplex PCR; TCRdb keeps in-frame clones, though not all of them. That table is the source of V, J and clone size, and D and trimming were worked out from the DNA. With about 120,000 clones in the sample, the ten largest clones hold 3.6%. Input material: PBMCs. The TCR sequence derives from a man aged 18 to 30 in good health and CMV-seronegative.

The CDR3 spells CASSLTAGGNQPQHF. The CDR3 region has the DNA TGTGCCAGCAGTTTGACCGCAGGGGGCAATCAGCCCCAGCATTTT. The V gene is TRBV27, the J gene TRBJ1-5; weak D call: TRBD1 (6 bases). The CDR3 length is 15 residues. Germline lookup yields CDR1 MNHEY and CDR2 SMNVEV (reference sequence). Deletions cut 3 bases from V and 2 bases from J, with 11 bases between.